A selection of T cell receptor beta chains follows, all from one sample in a study of cytomegalovirus exposure and HLA in healthy donors. Clones were read by immunoSEQ multiplex PCR, and TCRdb kept only the in-frame ones, dropping some. The sample yields 65,000 to 100,000 clones, around 79% seen once. Sequenced material: PBMCs. These receptors originate from a woman in her forties in good health and CMV-seropositive. Both conserved end residues are part of each CDR3. The D gene is left open where the match is weak. Not every row has a clone size; where given, it reads once, few, many or a size class.

D gene | J gene | V gene | clone size | CDR3 DNA | CDR3 protein
TRBD1 | TRBJ1-2 | TRBV6-6 | few | TGTGCCAGCGGGGACCCAGGGGGCGTTTACTATGGCTACACCTTC | CASGDPGGVYYGYTF
- | TRBJ1-2 | TRBV6-5 | medium-sized | TGTGCCAGCAGTTACGAGGGTCGGGATGGCTACACCTTC | CASSYEGRDGYTF
TRBD1 | TRBJ2-7 | TRBV28 | - | TGTGCCAGCAAATCGACAGGGTTGGGCTACGAGCAGTACTTC | CASKSTGLGYEQYF
- | TRBJ1-1 | TRBV30 | - | TGTGCCTGGAGCCCCCTAGGAGCAGAAGCTTTCTTT | CAWSPLGAEAFF
TRBD1 | TRBJ1-5 | TRBV7-8 | - | TGTGCCAGCAGCCCCCCACTCCGGACAGGGTCCAATCAGCCCCAGCATTTT | CASSPPLRTGSNQPQHF
TRBD1 | TRBJ1-4 | TRBV5-4 | - | TGTGCCAGCAGCATCGGGACAGAAGAAAAACTGTTTTTT | CASSIGTEEKLFF
- | TRBJ1-2 | TRBV27 | - | TGTGCCAGCATCTCCGACAGGATCTATGGCTACACCTTC | CASISDRIYGYTF
- | TRBJ1-5 | TRBV19 | - | TGTGCCAGTATGGGGCAGGGTCGGAATCAGCCCCAGCATTTT | CASMGQGRNQPQHF
- | TRBJ1-4 | TRBV28 | - | TGTGCCAGCGGCCGCTTAGGGGATGAAAAACTGTTTTTT | CASGRLGDEKLFF
- | TRBJ1-1 | TRBV6-6 | - | TGTGCCAGCAGTTACACTCTACAGGGAAACACTGAAGCTTTCTTT | CASSYTLQGNTEAFF
- | TRBJ2-7 | TRBV28 | - | TGTGCCAGCAGTTCCCCGGGACTCCCGAGCTCCTACGAGCAGTACTTC | CASSSPGLPSSYEQYF
TRBD1 | TRBJ1-6 | TRBV7-2 | - | TGTGCCAGCTTACCGCAGGGGGGACTCTGGGGTTCACCCCTCCACTTT | CASLPQGGLWGSPLHF
TRBD1 | TRBJ2-2 | TRBV7-9 | - | TGTGCCAGCAGCTTAGGGGGACAGGTCAACACCGGGGAGCTGTTTTTT | CASSLGGQVNTGELFF
- | TRBJ1-5 | TRBV27 | - | TGTGCCAGCAGTCGGGAAGGGGGTAGCAATCAGCCCCAGCATTTT | CASSREGGSNQPQHF
- | TRBJ1-5 | TRBV5-1 | - | TGCGCCAGCAGCTTGAAGTCCGGAGGCAATCAGCCCCAGCATTTT | CASSLKSGGNQPQHF
- | TRBJ1-2 | TRBV14 | - | TGTGCCAGCAGCTTAAACACCGGGAGTAACTATGGCTACACCTTC | CASSLNTGSNYGYTF
- | TRBJ2-7 | TRBV5-1 | - | TGCGCCAGCAGCTCGCAGGGGCGATACGAGCAGTACTTC | CASSSQGRYEQYF
- | TRBJ1-2 | TRBV20-1 | - | TGCAGTGCCACAGGGAGCTATGGCTACACCTTC | CSATGSYGYTF
- | TRBJ1-4 | TRBV27 | - | TGTGCCAGCAGTTTACGGGCCCCGGGGGTGCGAGAAAAACTGTTTTTT | CASSLRAPGVREKLFF
- | TRBJ2-7 | TRBV9 | - | TGTGCCAGCAGCGTAACCCCGGGAAACTACGAGCAGTACTTC | CASSVTPGNYEQYF
- | TRBJ1-1 | TRBV13 | - | TGTGCCAGCAGCCAACCAGGGGAAGGGGCTGAAGCTTTCTTT | CASSQPGEGAEAFF
- | TRBJ1-1 | TRBV9 | - | TGTGCCAGCAGCGATGGGGCCAACACTGAAGCTTTCTTT | CASSDGANTEAFF
- | TRBJ2-7 | TRBV5-6 | - | TGTGCCAGCAGCTTGGAGGTTAGGAGGGGAGGTAACTACGAGCAGTACTTC | CASSLEVRRGGNYEQYF
TRBD1 | TRBJ1-6 | TRBV2 | - | TGTGCCAGCAGTGCCGCAGGACAGGGAAATTCACCCCTCCACTTT | CASSAAGQGNSPLHF
- | TRBJ2-7 | TRBV28 | - | TGTGCCAGCAGTTTAGCTAGCGAGGACTACGAGCAGTACTTC | CASSLASEDYEQYF
TRBD1 | TRBJ1-2 | TRBV7-3 | - | TGTGCCAGCAGCATCTCCGGGACAGGGGCCTATGGCTACACCTTC | CASSISGTGAYGYTF
- | TRBJ1-3 | TRBV10-1 | - | TGCGCCAGCAGTGATCCGGGTGCTCTCGGAAACACCATATATTTT | CASSDPGALGNTIYF
TRBD1 | TRBJ1-5 | TRBV6-1 | - | TGTGCCAGCAGTGAGAGGACAGGGCTTCAGCCCCAGCATTTT | CASSERTGLQPQHF
- | TRBJ2-7 | TRBV27 | - | TGTGCCAGCACCTCTATCTACGGCGAGGGCGAGCAGTACTTC | CASTSIYGEGEQYF
TRBD1 | TRBJ1-2 | TRBV4-1 | - | TGCGCCAGCAGCGCAGGGGACAGGGAATATGGCTACACCTTC | CASSAGDREYGYTF
TRBD1 | TRBJ1-2 | TRBV6-1 | once | TGTGCCAGCAGAGCTCGGACAGGGGGCGGCTACACCTTC | CASRARTGGGYTF
- | TRBJ2-7 | TRBV1 | - | TGCACCAGCAGCCAAGATCGGGCTAGCGGGAGCTACGAGCAGTACTTC | CTSSQDRASGSYEQYF
TRBD2 | TRBJ2-7 | TRBV29-1 | - | TGCAGCGTGCCCGGGACTAGCGGGAACGAGCAGTACTTC | CSVPGTSGNEQYF
TRBD1 | TRBJ1-2 | TRBV25-1 | once | TGTGCCAGCAGTGAATCCCGGACAGGAACCTACTATGGCTACACTTTC | CASSESRTGTYYGYTF
TRBD1 | TRBJ2-7 | TRBV19 | - | TGTGCCAGTAGTCCGGCCGGGACAGGGGAGGACGAGCAGTACTTC | CASSPAGTGEDEQYF
TRBD1 | TRBJ2-2 | TRBV27 | - | TGTGCCAGCAGAATACAGGGGGCCGGGGAGCTGTTTTTT | CASRIQGAGELFF
- | TRBJ1-4 | TRBV6-5 | few | TGTGCCAGCAGTTACTCGAATTTAGGACAGAATGAAAAACTGTTTTTT | CASSYSNLGQNEKLFF
- | TRBJ1-2 | TRBV20-1 | - | TGCAGTGCTAGACAGGGACTTGGCTACACCTTC | CSARQGLGYTF
- | TRBJ2-1 | TRBV7-7 | - | TGTGCTAGCAGTCCCGGGGAGGTCTACAATGAGCAGTTCTTC | CASSPGEVYNEQFF
TRBD2 | TRBJ2-2 | TRBV6-4 | - | TGTGCCAGCAGTGACTCGACTAGCAACACCGGGGAGCTGTTTTTT | CASSDSTSNTGELFF